What follows is one T cell receptor beta chain and its context. Its target is not known. Trimming cost V 1 base and J 4 bases; bases outside gene matches: 4. This CDR3 is built from 15 residues. Germline-derived CDR1 and CDR2 are LGHDT and YNNKEL (reference sequence). These data are taken from a study of post-analysis software for immune sequencing data. The wider study: Recorded disease courses covered relapsing-remitting, secondary progressive and progressive-relapsing multiple sclerosis. Some patients had no subtype annotation.

TCR beta libraries were prepared from cDNA with unique molecular identifiers. Input of roughly 0.85 to 11 million T cells yielded about half a million cDNA molecules. TCRdb re-derived calls from the PCR reads in MiXCR, one entry per CDR3 protein. This table holds roughly 730,000 distinct CDR3 sequences, roughly 30% found once. Study results and limitations: Samples from one preparation batch, clustered by F measure, grouped strongly together. Roughly five TRBV segments were more frequent in patients than controls; TRBV5-6, TRBV5-1 and TRBV20-1 belonged to this group. Comparison with controls showed significantly lower normalized Chao1 diversity in multiple sclerosis patients.

V usage is TRBV3-1 and J usage is TRBJ1-2; 9 bases align to TRBD1. Sequenced input: blood. The receptor was isolated from a girl under 18 with multiple sclerosis. In DNA form, the CDR3 reads TGTGCCAGCAGCCAAGGGACAGGGGCAAGCTATGGCTACACCTTC. It specifies CASSQGTGASYGYTF. The full variable domain, rest sourced from reference TRBV3-1 and TRBJ1-2, is DTAVSQTPKYLVTQMGNDKSIKCEQNLGHDTMYWYKQDSKKFLKIMFSYNNKELIINETVPNRFSPKSPDKAHLNLHINSLELGDSAVYFCASSQGTGASYGYTFGSGTRLTVV.